This section outlines one TCR beta chain sequence together with its context. These data are taken from a study of blood T cell repertoires in COVID-19. The germline gives CDR1 MDHEN, CDR2 SYDVKM. The ends were cut back, 3 bases at V and 8 bases at J, with 10 bases in the middle. The CDR3 length is 12 residues. Sequenced by immunoSEQ multiplex PCR; TCRdb stores in-frame clones only, minus some. Of some 210,000 clones listed, around 80% are singletons. Those enrolled, adults aged roughly 18 to 100 years, came from about two dozen US areas. The receptor was isolated from a young man with acute COVID-19. The sample was PBMCs or T cells enriched from blood (not recorded which). The chain combines TRBV28 with TRBJ1-2, with D possibly being TRBD1 (5 bases). The CDR3 spells CASSFRVGGYTF. CDR3 DNA sequence: TGTGCCAGCAGTTTCAGGGTGGGAGGCTACACCTTC.